The 6 T cell receptor beta chains below all came from one sample that was sequenced in a study of CXCR3-negative and CXCR3-positive naive CD8 T cells. The study's findings and limits: CXCR3-positive naive cells carried more hydrophobic TRB CDR3s than CXCR3-negative naive cells did.

Which antigens these TCRs recognize remains unknown. With UMI labels, 5' RACE was used to prepare the TRB cDNA libraries. From the 5' RACE reads, TCRdb lists one entry per CDR3 protein and no DNA. The sample table includes approximately 96,000 distinct CDR3 sequences. The sequenced material came from naive CXCR3+ CD8+ T cells from blood. The subset here: CD45RO-CCR7+CD27+CD95- naive CD8+ T cells expressing CXCR3 (TNR3+). These receptors were collected from a human donor in good health. Some clones in this sample may be carry-over from other donors' samples.

The chain couples TRBV9 to TRBJ1-5. The CDR3 covers 14 residues. Germline V gene data show CDR1 as SGDLS and CDR2 as YYNGEE. This CDR3 is CASSVGTYNQPQHF.

The chain carries TRBV29-1 and TRBJ2-1; TCRdb gives TRBD2 as the D gene, but with no DNA this cannot be confirmed. CDR1 and CDR2 (germline): SQVTM, ANQGSEA. The CDR3 length is 11 residues. The CDR3 loop is CSAILAYEQFF.

The chain joins TRBV7-2 to TRBJ2-5; as DNA is missing, the TRBD2 call by TCRdb cannot be tested. CDR1 SGHTA and CDR2 FQGNSA come from the germline V gene. The CDR3 has 15 amino acids. The CDR3 loop is CASSLVGASGETQYF. Combining the CDR3 with reference TRBV7-2 and TRBJ2-5 gives the whole variable domain GAGVSQSPSNKVTEKGKDVELRCDPISGHTALYWYRQSLGQGLEFLIYFQGNSAPDKSGLPSDRFSAERTGGSVSTLTIQRTQQEDSAVYLCASSLVGASGETQYFGPGTRLLVL.

The genes are TRBV7-9 and TRBJ1-5; TCRdb names TRBD1, which stays unverified in the absence of DNA. Germline V gene sequence: CDR1 SEHNR, CDR2 FQNEAQ (reference sequence). The CDR3 length is 14 residues. The CDR3 here is CASSPNRGNQPQHF. Full variable domain (remainder filled in from reference TRBV7-9 and TRBJ1-5): DTGVSQNPRHKITKRGQNVTFRCDPISEHNRLYWYRQTLGQGPEFLTYFQNEAQLEKSRLLSDRFSAERPKGSFSTLEIQRTEQGDSAMYLCASSPNRGNQPQHFGDGTRLSIL.

The J gene is TRBJ1-2, the V gene TRBV29-1; TCRdb returns TRBD1, unconfirmable since there is no DNA. CDR1 is SQVTM, CDR2 ANQGSEA, per germline. This CDR3 region has 14 residues. CDR3 residues: CSSSPGGADYGYTF.

This chain links TRBV7-9 with TRBJ1-1; TCRdb's D call of TRBD1 is untestable without DNA. This CDR3 has 15 amino acids. From germline, CDR1 is SEHNR and CDR2 FQNEAQ (reference sequence). CDR3 protein: CASTSVTGSVGEAFF.